Below are 8 T cell receptor beta chains sequenced from a single sample in a study of T cell responses to AZD1222 COVID-19 vaccine. TCRdb's table, derived via immunoSEQ multiplex PCR, lists solely in-frame clones and lacks some. The sample lists 55,000 to 70,000 clones; 89% were seen once. The sample here was peripheral blood, taken 28 days after the second AZD1222 dose. The source is an adult who received the AZD1222 COVID-19 vaccine.

V gene TRBV4-1 combines with J gene TRBJ1-2; D might be TRBD1 (6 bases). The CDR3 length is 16 residues. Germline V lookup: CDR1 MGHRA, CDR2 YSYEKL. V gave up 0 bases and J gave up 4 bases, with 15 bases separating them. CDR3 amino acids: CASSQESVGTSYGYTF. CDR3 bases: TGCGCCAGCAGCCAAGAGTCTGTGGGGACAAGCTATGGCTACACCTTC.

The chain joins TRBV28 to TRBJ1-6; a weak D match, TRBD1 (5 bases). In germline, CDR1 is MDHEN, CDR2 SYDVKM. V was trimmed by 7 bases and J by 8 bases, leaving 15 bases between them. This CDR3 has 14 residues. The CDR3 coding sequence is TGTGCCAGCATCGAATGGCCGGGGGATTCACCCCTCCACTTT. It encodes CASIEWPGDSPLHF.

This chain joins TRBV24-1 and TRBJ1-1; 7 bases map to TRBD1. The CDR3 runs 13 residues. Germline values: CDR1 KGHDR, CDR2 SFDVKD. After removal of 5 bases from V and 7 bases from J, the junction contained 6 bases not matched to a gene. CDR3 protein: CATSGQGNDEAFF. Written as DNA, the CDR3 is TGTGCCACCAGTGGACAGGGCAATGATGAAGCTTTCTTT.

The chain is built from TRBV19 and TRBJ2-1; a weak D match, TRBD1 (6 bases). This CDR3 is 14 amino acids long. V was cut by 4 bases and J by 6 bases, with 13 bases left in between. Germline loops: CDR1 LNHDA, CDR2 SQIVND (reference sequence). CDR3 protein: CASSRQGISNEQFF. CDR3 nucleotides: TGTGCCAGTAGTAGGCAGGGGATTTCCAATGAGCAGTTCTTC.

The chain has TRBV6-5 and TRBJ2-5; D unclear. Germline V gives CDR1 MNHEY, CDR2 SVGAGI. Trimming pared 8 bases from V and 5 bases from J, leaving 12 bases between. The CDR3 sequence is 12 residues long. As DNA, the CDR3 is TGTGCCAGCCGATCCAGTGGGGAGACCCAGTACTTC. Amino acids: CASRSSGETQYF.

This clone has only one observation. V gene TRBV6-5 combines with J gene TRBJ2-1; 12 nucleotides line up with TRBD2. Germline CDR1 and CDR2: MNHEY and SVGAGI. CDR3 length: 16 amino acids. V lost 4 bases, J lost 5 bases, and 6 bases stayed unmatched. The CDR3 DNA sequence: TGTGCCAGCAGTTTATTTGGACTAGCGGGAAACAATGAGCAGTTCTTC. Its translation is CASSLFGLAGNNEQFF.

This chain connects TRBV28 to TRBJ1-5; TRBD1 matches 8 bases. CDR1 and CDR2 from the germline V gene are MDHEN and SYDVKM. The V segment lost 4 bases and the J segment 4 bases; nucleotides outside the gene matches: 3. CDR3 size: 14 residues. The CDR3 DNA reads TGTGCCAGCAGTTCCCAGGGGGCAAATCAGCCCCAGCATTTT. This sequence encodes CASSSQGANQPQHF.

The chain links TRBV12-3 or TRBV12-4 to TRBJ2-3, with D maybe TRBD2 (6 bases). The CDR3 sequence is 13 residues long. The V end lost 4 bases, the J end lost 9 bases, and 14 bases lay between the germline ends. The CDR3 reads CASSSGTGRTQYF. The CDR3 DNA is TGTGCCAGCAGTTCTGGGACTGGCAGAACGCAGTATTTT.